This T cell receptor beta chain is drawn from a study of control samples from healthy donors and cancer patients. Only one count was recorded for this clone. Profiled with immunoSEQ multiplex PCR; TCRdb holds only in-frame clones, not every one. There are about 120,000 clones in the sample; around 92% occur only once, and about 2.2% lies in the top ten. This CDR3 contains 15 residues. The germline V gene encodes CDR1 MNHEY and CDR2 SMNVEV (reference sequence). The V end was cut by 3 bases, the J end by 4 bases, with 14 bases between. Sequenced material: blood. This chain connects TRBV27 to TRBJ2-3; D is possibly TRBD1 (6 bases). The clonotype comes from a woman aged 45-59 years in good health. This chain's CDR3 is CASSFETGHADTQYF. The CDR3 DNA is TGTGCCAGCAGTTTCGAGACAGGTCATGCAGATACGCAGTATTTT.